The entry that follows covers one T cell receptor beta chain sequence. At least ten counts were recorded for this clonotype. Its antigen is still unknown. Base-call qualities are not available, and no considerably larger clone is one nucleotide away. The sample's treatment or condition label, decoded: live attenuated yellow fever vaccine strain. At each blood-draw timepoint, two biological replicates of bulk PBMCs were collected. A standard Ficoll-Paque protocol was used to isolate PBMCs from peripheral blood. TriZol was used to extract RNA from bulk PBMCs, from CD4 and CD8 fractions, and from dextramer-positive and dextramer-negative fractions. TCR cDNA was synthesized by 5'RACE template switching, through which a universal primer site and unique molecular identifiers were introduced. Priming of cDNA synthesis was performed from both the TCR alpha and TCR beta constant segments. Library amplification involved two PCR steps, and the second step added sample barcodes and sequencing adapters. Sequencing of the libraries was done on either Illumina HiSeq 2500 (2x100 bp) or NovaSeq (2x150 bp). In the source study's methods: Demultiplexing of reads and collapsing into UMI consensus sequences were performed with MIGEC, and V(D)J alignment was carried out with MiXCR. Vaccine-responding clonotypes were defined with edgeR using replicate PBMC samples, requiring FDR below 0.01 and a log2 fold change above 5 up to day 15. CD4 or CD8 identity was assigned to each bulk clonotype according to whether the clonotype was present at higher abundance in the sequenced CD4 repertoire or the sequenced CD8 repertoire. The public reads were reprocessed in TCRdb via fastp at Q25 and MiXCR, keeping in-frame beta chains. Each CDR3 protein gets just one entry, which takes the most common genes and DNA from the rows behind it. TCRdb's processing, not the study's, gives the V and J calls here. This sample lists 300,000 to 400,000 distinct CDR3 sequences; approximately 6% were detected once. The ten largest clones take up over 14% of the sample.

From the cysteine through the phenylalanine, the CDR3 covers 18 amino acids. Kept here is only the CDR3 DNA, which spans 54 bases and is read in frame from base 1. The germline V gene sets CDR1 to SGHRS and CDR2 to YFSETQ. The junction shows trimming of 7 bases on V and 4 bases on J, and the gene matches do not reach 20 bases of it. This specimen comes from a study of T cells after yellow fever vaccination (dated by TCRdb to the late 2010s). Broadly, across the study: The SMART-Seq v4 Ultra Low Input RNA kit was used to prepare libraries from fractions with low cell numbers. To follow T-cell clones before and after primary and booster YFV17D yellow fever vaccination, bulk TCR alpha and beta repertoires were sequenced over time. Two healthy male donors, one aged 18 to 30 and one aged 30 to 40 years, were included in the cohort. Bulk PBMC replicates and cell subsets were isolated from blood drawn at multiple timepoints before and after both primary and secondary immunization. Overall study outcomes, separate from this receptor: The study included only two donors, which limits how far the findings can be generalized. A small share of clonotypes occurred in both CD4 and CD8 compartments, likely arising from convergent recombination. FACS-sorted repertoires could contain abundant contaminating clonotypes from the bulk population, so computational filtering was required. After the booster, most clones that had expanded after primary vaccination were detected again (around 95% of CD4 and under 90% of CD8), suggesting broad maintenance of memory. The secondary T-cell response was found to be weaker but faster than the primary response, with a peak reached on day 5 rather than on day 15.

The material sequenced was PBMCs, taken 5 days after the yellow fever booster vaccination. The TCR sequence derives from a man aged 25-45 years who received the YFV17D yellow fever vaccine. Here the chain combines TRBV5-1 and TRBJ2-3; 8 middle bases align to TRBD2. The CDR3 loop reads CASGGAPISGVGADTQYF. Here is the DNA: TGCGCCAGCGGGGGTGCACCGATTAGCGGGGTCGGGGCAGATACGCAGTATTTT.